These 7 T cell receptor beta chains originate from one sample sequenced in a study of blood T cell repertoires in COVID-19. Sequencing was performed with immunoSEQ multiplex PCR; in TCRdb, only in-frame clones are kept and a portion is missing. The sample has 120,000 to 150,000 clones; roughly 76% are singletons. Source material: peripheral blood. These receptors were taken from a human donor with acute or convalescent COVID-19. The donor label of this sample is uncertain.

The chain couples TRBV5-4 to TRBJ2-6, with D possibly being TRBD1 (7 bases). CDR1 and CDR2 from the germline V gene are SGHNT and YYREEE (reference sequence). The CDR3 has 17 residues. V dropped 0 bases and J dropped 2 bases, with 12 bases sitting between them. The CDR3 loop is CASSLAGGGPGANVLTF. CDR3 DNA sequence: TGTGCCAGCAGCTTGGCCGGAGGGGGCCCTGGGGCCAACGTCCTGACTTTC.

The rearrangement joins TRBV6-1 to TRBJ1-6, with 10 bases that match TRBD1. V shed 2 bases and J 11 bases; nucleotides not matched to a gene: 9. CDR3 length equals 16 residues. CDR1 and CDR2 (germline): MNHNS, SASEGT. The CDR3 here is CASSEIGGQGGAPLHF. The CDR3 coding sequence is TGTGCCAGCAGTGAAATAGGAGGACAGGGGGGAGCACCCCTCCACTTT.

The chain recombines TRBV2 with TRBJ1-4, with 9 bases fitting TRBD1. Germline V lookup: CDR1 SNHLY, CDR2 FYNNEI. V was clipped by 4 bases and J by 8 bases; unmatched bases: 8. The CDR3 sequence is 15 residues long. CDR3: CASSAPGTGKEKLFF. The CDR3 DNA reads TGTGCCAGCAGTGCCCCAGGGACAGGGAAAGAAAAACTGTTTTTT.

The chain couples TRBV5-4 to TRBJ1-2; 7 positions match TRBD1. V was clipped by 0 bases and J by 4 bases; unmatched bases: 3. The CDR3 is 14 amino acids. Germline V CDR1 and CDR2: SGHNT, YYREEE (reference sequence). CDR3 bases: TGTGCCAGCAGCTTGGCGGGGGACAGCTATGGCTACACCTTC. Residues: CASSLAGDSYGYTF. Looking up the rest from reference TRBV5-4 and TRBJ1-2 gives the full variable domain: ETGVTQSPTHLIKTRGQQVTLRCSSQSGHNTVSWYQQALGQGPQFIFQYYREEENGRGNFPPRFSGLQFPNYSSELNVNALELDDSALYLCASSLAGDSYGYTFGSGTRLTVV.

The chain recombines TRBV24-1 with TRBJ1-2; D is perhaps TRBD1 (6 bases). The CDR3 spans 11 residues. Germline V lookup: CDR1 KGHDR, CDR2 SFDVKD. V was trimmed by 10 bases and J by 1 base, leaving 6 bases between them. The CDR3 spells CATQGNYGYTF. The CDR3 DNA follows: TGTGCCACACAGGGTAACTATGGCTACACCTTC.

The genes are TRBV4-1 and TRBJ2-5; 7 bases are shared with TRBD2. V shed 4 bases and J 4 bases; nucleotides not matched to a gene: 9. The V gene's germline CDR1 is MGHRA and CDR2 YSYEKL. This CDR3 comprises 15 residues. The CDR3 protein is CASSLKGREGETQYF. The CDR3, as DNA: TGCGCCAGCAGCCTAAAGGGAAGGGAGGGAGAGACCCAGTACTTC.

The chain combines TRBV6-5 with TRBJ1-2; 8 bases are shared with TRBD1. CDR3 size: 14 residues. V shed 4 bases, J shed 9 bases, and the junction held 10 bases outside the gene matches. Looked up from germline, CDR1 is MNHEY and CDR2 is SVGAGI. The CDR3 here is CASSSHGQGRSYTF. The CDR3 DNA follows: TGTGCCAGCAGTTCCCACGGACAGGGACGAAGCTACACCTTC.